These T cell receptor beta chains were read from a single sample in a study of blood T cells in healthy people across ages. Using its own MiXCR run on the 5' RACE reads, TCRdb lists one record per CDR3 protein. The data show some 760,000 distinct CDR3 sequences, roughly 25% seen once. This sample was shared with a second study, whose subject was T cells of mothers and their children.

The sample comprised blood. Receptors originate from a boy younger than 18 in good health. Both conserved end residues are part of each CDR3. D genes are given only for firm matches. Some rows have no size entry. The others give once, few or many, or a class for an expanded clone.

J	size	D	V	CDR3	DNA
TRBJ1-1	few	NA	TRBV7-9	CASSLGDIEAFF	TGTGCCAGCAGCCTGGGAGACATTGAAGCTTTCTTT
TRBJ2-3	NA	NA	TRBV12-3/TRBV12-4	CASSPIRDTSTDTQYF	TGTGCCAGCAGCCCTATCCGGGACACAAGCACAGATACGCAGTATTTT
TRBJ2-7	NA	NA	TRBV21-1	CANKRPIPYEQYF	TGTGCCAACAAAAGACCCATACCCTACGAGCAGTACTTC
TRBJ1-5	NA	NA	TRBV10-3	CATHPGRDDNQPQHF	TGTGCCACCCATCCCGGGAGGGATGACAATCAGCCCCAGCATTTT
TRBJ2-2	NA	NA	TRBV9	CASSLRRVDTGELFF	TGTGCCAGCAGCTTGAGACGGGTGGACACCGGGGAGCTGTTTTTT
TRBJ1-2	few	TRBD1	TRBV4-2	CASSQRLQGDYGYTF	TGTGCCAGCAGCCAACGTTTACAGGGGGACTATGGCTACACCTTC
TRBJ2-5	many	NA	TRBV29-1	CSVDTSRETQYF	TGCAGCGTTGATACTAGTCGGGAGACCCAGTACTTC
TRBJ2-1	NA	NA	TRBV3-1	CASSRILPAPRYNEQFF	TGTGCCAGCAGCCGAATTTTGCCGGCCCCAAGATACAATGAGCAGTTCTTC
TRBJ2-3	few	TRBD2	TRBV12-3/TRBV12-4	CASSLASGWGTDTQYF	TGTGCCAGCAGTTTAGCTAGCGGGTGGGGTACAGATACGCAGTATTTT
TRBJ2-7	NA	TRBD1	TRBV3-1	CASSHAPGTASSYEQYF	TGTGCCAGCAGCCATGCCCCCGGGACAGCGAGCTCCTACGAGCAGTACTTC
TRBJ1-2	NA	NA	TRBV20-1	CSARETGINGYTF	TGCAGTGCTAGAGAAACAGGGATAAATGGCTACACCTTC
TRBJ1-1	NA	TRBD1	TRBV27	CAGSLPGTGGGTEAFF	TGTGCCGGCAGTTTACCTGGGACAGGGGGTGGCACTGAAGCTTTCTTT
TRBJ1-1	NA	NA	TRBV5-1	CASTPTGGSEGLNTEAFF	TGCGCCAGCACTCCCACCGGTGGGAGCGAGGGATTAAACACTGAAGCTTTCTTT
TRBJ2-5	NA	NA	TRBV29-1	CSAFTPAPGNKETQYF	TGCAGCGCCTTCACCCCAGCCCCAGGGAATAAGGAGACCCAGTACTTC
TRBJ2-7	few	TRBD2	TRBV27	CASSLNGLAGGYEQYF	TGTGCCAGCAGCCTTAACGGACTAGCGGGAGGTTACGAGCAGTACTTC
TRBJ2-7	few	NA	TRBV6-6	CASRREYEQYF	TGTGCCAGCAGACGGGAGTACGAGCAGTACTTC
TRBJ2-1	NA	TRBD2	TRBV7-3	CASRPTSDFNEQFF	TGCGCCAGCAGACCGACTAGCGACTTCAATGAGCAGTTCTTC
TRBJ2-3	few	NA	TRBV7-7	CASSLYVTDTQYF	TGTGCTAGCAGCCTCTACGTCACAGATACGCAGTATTTT
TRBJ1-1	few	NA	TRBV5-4	CASSGGDSHTEAFF	TGTGCCAGCAGCGGGGGTGACAGCCACACTGAAGCTTTCTTT
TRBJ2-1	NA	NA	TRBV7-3	CASSLGPISYNEQFF	TGTGCCAGCAGCTTGGGACCAATCTCCTACAATGAGCAGTTCTTC
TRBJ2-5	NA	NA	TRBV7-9	CASSFQDRQYF	TGTGCCAGCAGCTTTCAAGACAGGCAGTACTTC
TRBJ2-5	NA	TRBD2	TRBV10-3	CAIGSGRTETQYF	TGTGCCATCGGGAGCGGGAGAACGGAGACCCAGTACTTC
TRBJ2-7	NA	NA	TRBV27	CASSSRGPLGEQYF	TGTGCCAGCAGTTCCCGCGGACCCCTCGGCGAGCAGTACTTC
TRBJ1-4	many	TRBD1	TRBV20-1	CSASQGNEKLFF	TGCAGTGCCTCACAGGGGAACGAAAAACTGTTTTTT
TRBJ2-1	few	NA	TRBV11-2	CASSFRGAAAGAQMDEQFF	TGTGCCAGCAGCTTCAGGGGGGCGGCCGCGGGAGCGCAGATGGATGAGCAGTTCTTC
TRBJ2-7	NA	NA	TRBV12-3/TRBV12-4	CASSPPGLYYEQYF	TGTGCCAGCAGTCCTCCGGGACTCTACTACGAGCAGTACTTC
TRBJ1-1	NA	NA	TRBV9	CASSVDPQNTEAFF	TGTGCCAGCAGCGTAGACCCTCAGAACACTGAAGCTTTCTTT
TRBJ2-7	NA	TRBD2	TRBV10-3	CAISDLPREGTYEQYF	TGTGCCATCAGTGATCTCCCAAGGGAGGGGACCTACGAGCAGTACTTC
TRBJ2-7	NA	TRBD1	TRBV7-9	CASSSGQGPYF	TGTGCCAGCAGCTCGGGACAGGGGCCGTACTTC
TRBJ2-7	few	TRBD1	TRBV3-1	CASSPGQSRFEQYF	TGTGCCAGCAGCCCGGGACAGTCCCGCTTCGAGCAGTACTTC
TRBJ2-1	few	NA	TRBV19	CASTIGGRGREQFF	TGTGCCAGTACCATAGGGGGGAGGGGGCGTGAGCAGTTCTTC
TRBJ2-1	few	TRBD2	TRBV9	CASSGRLAGPDNEQFF	TGTGCCAGCAGCGGTCGTCTAGCGGGGCCCGACAATGAGCAGTTCTTC